These 18 T cell receptor beta chains share one sample of origin, sequenced in a study of Graves' ophthalmopathy and Graves' hyperthyroidism. Amplified TCR beta CDR3 regions were obtained using RNA transcripts as template. RT-PCR in the first round used HTBI primers; a second-round multiplex PCR followed. MiXCR, applied by TCRdb to the multiplex PCR reads, yields one record per CDR3 protein. The sample includes 200,000 to 300,000 distinct CDR3 sequences, 45% of them seen just once. Sequencing was performed on peripheral blood. The receptors were sampled from an adult man with Graves' ophthalmopathy.

This clonotype was detected only once. This sequence joins TRBV7-3 and TRBJ2-7; no clear D gene. CDR1 is SGHTA and CDR2 is FQGTGA in the germline V gene. V was shortened by 5 bases and J by 4 bases, with 15 bases between the two germline ends. The CDR3 consists of 14 residues. CDR3 bases: TGTGCCAGCAGCCAGCAGGTAACCACTTACGAGCAGTACTTC. This codes for CASSQQVTTYEQYF.

The chain combines TRBV13 with TRBJ1-2; D not resolved. Trimming removed 8 bases from V and 4 bases from J, with 14 bases in between. The CDR3 sequence is 13 residues long. Germline assignment: CDR1 PRHDT and CDR2 FYEKMQ (reference sequence). CDR3 DNA: TGTGCCAGCGTATCGGGGTTCACCTATGGCTACACCTTC. Amino acids: CASVSGFTYGYTF.

This clonotype was counted between two and nine times. The V and J genes are TRBV20-1 and TRBJ1-1; 9 bases map to TRBD1. The germline CDR1 and CDR2 sequences are DFQATT and SNEGSKA (reference sequence). V trimming: 4 bases; J trimming: 5 bases; junction bases outside the gene matches: 11. The CDR3 spans 15 residues. In DNA form, the CDR3 reads TGCAGTGCTAAACTACAGGGGGCAGCGCAGACTGAAGCTTTCTTT. As protein: CSAKLQGAAQTEAFF.

This clonotype appeared a few times. The gene calls are TRBV20-1 and TRBJ1-6, with TRBD1 identical over 7 bases. With V trimmed by 6 bases and J by 7 bases, 12 bases remained unmatched. Germline CDR1 DFQATT, CDR2 SNEGSKA (reference sequence). This CDR3 has 15 amino acids. Here the CDR3 reads CSARRTGALNSPLHF. The CDR3 nucleotides are TGCAGTGCAAGACGAACAGGGGCGTTAAATTCACCCCTCCACTTT.

This clonotype was seen only once. J is TRBJ2-5 and V is TRBV7-2, with 9 bases identical to TRBD2. There are 15 residues in the CDR3. Germline CDR1 and CDR2: SGHTA and FQGNSA. Losses at the gene ends were 2 bases for V and 1 base for J; bases not matched to a gene: 2. The CDR3 reads CASSLQLAGQETQYF. The CDR3 DNA is TGTGCCAGCAGCTTACAACTAGCGGGCCAAGAGACCCAGTACTTC.

This chain connects TRBV5-8 to TRBJ2-7; a weak D match, TRBD1 (6 bases). In germline, CDR1 is SGHTS, CDR2 YDEGEE. The CDR3 is 13 amino acids. Trimming removed 2 bases from V and 6 bases from J, with 12 bases in between. The CDR3 spells CASSLNRVTEQYF. CDR3 sequence (DNA): TGTGCCAGCAGCTTAAACAGGGTAACCGAGCAGTACTTC.

This clonotype was counted between two and nine times. The rearrangement links TRBV9 to TRBJ1-6; 8 positions agree with TRBD1. The germline V gene encodes CDR1 SGDLS and CDR2 YYNGEE. The trim removed 4 bases at V and 6 bases at J, leaving 6 bases unmatched. The CDR3 sequence is 15 residues long. In DNA form, the CDR3 reads TGTGCCAGCAGCTACGGGACAGGTCCTAATTCACCCCTCCACTTT. This sequence encodes CASSYGTGPNSPLHF.

The CDR3 nucleotides read TGTGCCAGCAGTGACCCGGGACTAGCCTACGAGCAGTACTTC. As protein: CASSDPGLAYEQYF. The J gene is TRBJ2-7, the V gene TRBV2; TRBD2 agrees at 8 bases. V trimming: 3 bases; J trimming: 2 bases; junction bases outside the gene matches: 3. Germline values: CDR1 SNHLY, CDR2 FYNNEI. CDR3 length: 14 residues.

This chain links TRBV20-1 with TRBJ2-7; D is unresolved. V lost 4 bases, J lost 0 bases, and 7 bases lay in between. The CDR3 is made up of 12 amino acids. The germline V gene has CDR1 DFQATT and CDR2 SNEGSKA (reference sequence). For the CDR3, the DNA is TGCAGTGCTACCGTAAGCTCCTACGAGCAGTACTTC. It encodes CSATVSSYEQYF.

Here the CDR3 reads CASSSPGSGYSPLHF. In DNA form, the CDR3 reads TGTGCCAGCAGTTCCCCGGGATCAGGGTATTCACCCCTCCACTTT. This chain joins TRBV2 and TRBJ1-6; TRBD1 is a possible D gene (5 bases). V was pared by 5 bases and J by 8 bases, with 16 bases between. The CDR3 length is 15 residues. Per germline, CDR1 SNHLY and CDR2 FYNNEI.

The J gene is TRBJ2-7, the V gene TRBV19; D might be TRBD2 (6 bases). CDR3 length: 14 residues. Germline CDR1 is LNHDA and CDR2 is SQIVND (reference sequence). V was pared by 6 bases and J by 3 bases, with 15 bases between. The CDR3 spells CASRAPGTDYEQYF. DNA of the CDR3: TGTGCCAGTAGGGCCCCCGGGACTGACTACGAGCAGTACTTC. The variable domain in full, with the rest retrieved from reference TRBV19 and TRBJ2-7, is DGGITQSPKYLFRKEGQNVTLSCEQNLNHDAMYWYRQDPGQGLRLIYYSQIVNDFQKGDIAEGYSVSREKKESFPLTVTSAQKNPTAFYLCASRAPGTDYEQYFGPGTRLTVT.

The rearrangement uses TRBV10-2 and TRBJ1-2, with D perhaps matching TRBD1 (5 bases). V lost 3 bases and J lost 4, with 12 bases in between. The CDR3 loop spans 14 amino acids. Germline values: CDR1 WSHSY, CDR2 SAAADI. CDR3 loop: CASSDTWTSYGYTF. CDR3 bases: TGCGCCAGCAGTGACACGTGGACATCCTATGGCTACACCTTC.

In this sample, this clonotype turned up many times. The gene calls are TRBV15 and TRBJ1-1; TRBD1 matches at 8 bases. Per the germline V gene, CDR1 is LNHNV and CDR2 is YYDKDF (reference sequence). V gave up 1 base and J gave up 8 bases; unmatched junction bases: 9. CDR3 length equals 15 residues. The CDR3 coding sequence is TGTGCCACCAGCAGAGGGGCAGGGGGCATCTCAGAAGCTTTCTTT. It yields the protein CATSRGAGGISEAFF.

CDR3 amino acids: CASSHSGRAHEQYF. CDR3 bases: TGTGCCAGCAGCCATAGCGGGAGGGCCCACGAGCAGTACTTC. The gene calls are TRBV12-3 or TRBV12-4 and TRBJ2-7; 11 bases align to TRBD2. The length of the CDR3 is 14 residues. J lost 5 bases, V lost 6 bases, and 6 bases had no gene match.

In this sample, this clonotype turned up a few times. The V gene is TRBV6-5, the J gene TRBJ1-2; D uncertain. The V and J ends lost 3 bases and 10 bases respectively, with 15 bases between them. The CDR3 totals 13 residues. Germline V gene data show CDR1 as MNHEY and CDR2 as SVGAGI. The CDR3: CASSYSGNLPYTF. CDR3 coding DNA: TGTGCCAGCAGTTATTCCGGGAACCTGCCCTACACCTTC.

The CDR3 here is CASAQGQYTEAFF. CDR3 nucleotides: TGTGCCAGCGCGCAGGGACAATACACTGAAGCTTTCTTT. V is TRBV7-9 and J is TRBJ1-1; D is possibly TRBD1 (6 bases). Germline V gene sequence: CDR1 SEHNR, CDR2 FQNEAQ (reference sequence). The CDR3 contains 13 residues. The ends were cut back, 8 bases at V and 3 bases at J, with 13 bases in the middle. Full variable domain (outside the CDR3, taken from reference TRBV7-9 and TRBJ1-1): DTGVSQNPRHKITKRGQNVTFRCDPISEHNRLYWYRQTLGQGPEFLTYFQNEAQLEKSRLLSDRFSAERPKGSFSTLEIQRTEQGDSAMYLCASAQGQYTEAFFGQGTRLTVV.

This clonotype was recorded many times. J is TRBJ2-7 and V is TRBV20-1, with TRBD1 identical over 11 bases. J gave up 3 bases and V 5 bases, and 3 bases lay outside the gene matches. Per the germline V gene, CDR1 is DFQATT and CDR2 is SNEGSKA (reference sequence). The CDR3 is made up of 13 amino acids. The CDR3 spells CSAAGTGGYEQYF. CDR3 in DNA: TGCAGTGCTGCCGGGACAGGGGGCTACGAGCAGTACTTC.

V is TRBV19 and J is TRBJ2-7, with D possibly TRBD1 on 6 matching bases. Per the germline V gene, CDR1 is LNHDA and CDR2 is SQIVND (reference sequence). The CDR3 covers 14 residues. V lost 6 bases and J 3 bases, leaving 15 bases between the germline ends. The DNA of the CDR3 is TGTGCCAGTAGCTATACAGGGTTGAGCTACGAGCAGTACTTC. As protein: CASSYTGLSYEQYF.